These 10 T cell receptor beta chains came from one sample sequenced in a study of T cell changes during pregnancy in multiple sclerosis. Method: immunoSEQ multiplex PCR; TCRdb's copy keeps in-frame clones and lacks some. Of about 73,000 clones detected, 90% to 95% appear once; the ten largest clones hold over 2%. Specimen: peripheral blood, collected in the second trimester of pregnancy. These receptors were taken from a female donor in good health, enrolled as a control in a pregnancy study.

This chain joins TRBV7-2 and TRBJ1-1, with D maybe TRBD1 (5 bases). The CDR3 is 15 amino acids. In germline, CDR1 is SGHTA, CDR2 FQGNSA. Trimming cost V 0 bases and J 3 bases, with 11 bases left between them. This CDR3 is CASSLALGPYTEAFF. The CDR3, as DNA: TGTGCCAGCAGCTTAGCTCTGGGGCCTTACACTGAAGCTTTCTTT. Full variable domain (rest looked up from reference TRBV7-2 and TRBJ1-1): GAGVSQSPSNKVTEKGKDVELRCDPISGHTALYWYRQSLGQGLEFLIYFQGNSAPDKSGLPSDRFSAERTGGSVSTLTIQRTQQEDSAVYLCASSLALGPYTEAFFGQGTRLTVV.

The V and J genes are TRBV5-1 and TRBJ2-1; 13 bases fit TRBD2. The V gene end was trimmed by 0 bases and the J gene end by 5 bases; junction bases not matched to a gene: 5. CDR3 length equals 17 residues. The germline V gene has CDR1 SGHRS and CDR2 YFSETQ. This chain's CDR3 is CASSLGYGLAGDNEQFF. CDR3 in DNA: TGCGCCAGCAGCTTGGGTTATGGACTAGCGGGGGACAATGAGCAGTTCTTC.

This chain connects TRBV27 to TRBJ1-5; D is unclear. The CDR3 runs 13 residues. Trimming left V 5 bases short and J 8 bases short, with 13 bases between. Germline CDR1 and CDR2: MNHEY and SMNVEV (reference sequence). CDR3 protein: CASSERKTEPQHF. CDR3 coding DNA: TGTGCCAGCAGTGAACGAAAAACTGAGCCCCAGCATTTT.

The V gene is TRBV6-5, the J gene TRBJ2-7, with D perhaps TRBD2 (5 bases). Trimming removed 5 bases at V and 2 bases at J, with 16 bases between. There are 15 residues in the CDR3. The germline CDR1 and CDR2 sequences are MNHEY and SVGAGI. CDR3: CASSPRRGMAYEQYF. The CDR3 region has the DNA TGTGCCAGCAGTCCCCGCCGAGGGATGGCCTACGAGCAGTACTTC.

This rearrangement joins TRBV7-2 to TRBJ2-3; a weak D match, TRBD2 (7 bases). V shed 7 bases and J shed 4 bases, with 15 bases lying between them. The CDR3 extends over 14 amino acids. The germline V gene encodes CDR1 SGHTA and CDR2 FQGNSA. The CDR3 DNA is TGTGCCAGCACCACGGAGGGGGGGCCAGATACGCAGTATTTT. It codes for CASTTEGGPDTQYF.

The chain combines TRBV12-2 with TRBJ1-4. TRBV12-2 is recorded as a pseudogene. The CDR3 sequence is 15 residues long. The CDR3 DNA is TGTGCAAGTCGCTTAGGCGGTGGAGCTAATGAAAAACTGTTTTTT. Its translation is CASRLGGGANEKLFF.

This sequence joins TRBV9 and TRBJ2-2, with 7 nucleotides matching TRBD1. Germline lookup yields CDR1 SGDLS and CDR2 YYNGEE. V trimming: 5 bases; J trimming: 0 bases; junction bases outside the gene matches: 10. The CDR3 has 17 amino acids. The CDR3 region is CASRDDLGTANTGELFF. The CDR3 nucleotides are TGTGCCAGCAGGGATGACCTGGGGACAGCGAACACCGGGGAGCTGTTTTTT.

This rearrangement joins TRBV28 to TRBJ2-7; D gene ambiguous. Germline V gene lookup returns CDR1 MDHEN and CDR2 SYDVKM. This CDR3 region has 13 residues. V dropped 2 bases and J dropped 4 bases, with 9 bases sitting between them. CDR3 nucleotides: TGTGCCAGCAGTTTACAGGTTAAGTACGAGCAGTACTTC. Its protein is CASSLQVKYEQYF.

V usage is TRBV4-1 and J usage is TRBJ2-1, with 10 bases identical to TRBD1. Per the germline V gene, CDR1 is MGHRA and CDR2 is YSYEKL. The J segment lost 7 bases and the V segment lost 5 bases, leaving 5 bases of the junction unmatched. The CDR3 runs 14 residues. The CDR3 coding sequence is TGCGCCAGCAGCACGCCGGGACAGGGGAATGAGCAGTTCTTC. Translated: CASSTPGQGNEQFF.

J is TRBJ1-5 and V is TRBV7-2; unclear D gene. V shed 2 bases and J shed 0 bases, with 11 bases lying between them. The CDR3 covers 16 residues. Germline V gene lookup returns CDR1 SGHTA and CDR2 FQGNSA. CDR3 protein: CASSLSTANSNQPQHF. CDR3 sequence (DNA): TGTGCCAGCAGCTTAAGTACAGCTAATAGCAATCAGCCCCAGCATTTT. The variable domain in full, with the rest retrieved from reference TRBV7-2 and TRBJ1-5, is GAGVSQSPSNKVTEKGKDVELRCDPISGHTALYWYRQSLGQGLEFLIYFQGNSAPDKSGLPSDRFSAERTGGSVSTLTIQRTQQEDSAVYLCASSLSTANSNQPQHFGDGTRLSIL.